This TCR beta chain was captured by sequencing in a study of CD8 T cells in Susac syndrome. Random hexamers were used to reverse transcribe the RNA input (0.5 to 1 ug). MiXCR was run by TCRdb on the immunoSEQ multiplex PCR reads, yielding one entry per CDR3 protein. The sample carries about 83,000 distinct CDR3 sequences, roughly 96% recorded once. The CDR3 runs 13 residues. CDR1 and CDR2 (germline): DFQATT, SNEGSKA (reference sequence). V was cut by 5 bases and J by 1 base, with 8 bases left in between. The receptor's source is a human donor with Susac syndrome. The V call is TRBV20-1, the J call TRBJ1-4; D remains ambiguous. Sequencing was performed on CD8+ T cells from PBMCs. The CDR3 spells CSAETRTNEKLFF. CDR3 in DNA: TGCAGTGCTGAGACACGAACTAATGAAAAACTGTTTTTT.